This passage covers 29 T cell receptor beta chains from one sample sequenced in a study of beta chain features in type 1 diabetes. The authors reverse transcribed all of the isolated RNA, so sequencing captured expressed TCRB transcripts. Sequenced by immunoSEQ multiplex PCR; TCRdb stores in-frame clones only, minus some. The sample holds approximately 380,000 clones, approximately 16% seen once. Material: naive CD4+ T cells from blood. The origin of the receptors is a woman between 18 and 29 years old in good health.

The chain carries TRBV28 and TRBJ2-7; D unclear. Germline V lookup: CDR1 MDHEN, CDR2 SYDVKM. This CDR3 comprises 13 residues. Trimming took 8 bases from V and 3 from J, leaving 14 bases between them. CDR3 in DNA: TGTGCCAGCGCCAGTAACCCCGACTACGAGCAGTACTTC. The encoded protein is CASASNPDYEQYF.

The V call is TRBV29-1, the J call TRBJ2-1; unclear D gene. The CDR3 extends over 14 amino acids. CDR1 is SQVTM and CDR2 is ANQGSEA in the germline V gene. Trimming shortened V by 3 bases and J by 0 bases, and 9 bases separated the two germline ends. CDR3 in amino acids: CSVEGDNSYNEQFF. Here the CDR3 DNA reads TGCAGCGTTGAGGGTGACAACTCCTACAATGAGCAGTTCTTC.

This clone has just a few counts. The chain combines TRBV2 with TRBJ2-4, with a tentative D call TRBD2 (6 bases). The V gene's germline CDR1 is SNHLY and CDR2 FYNNEI. This CDR3 comprises 15 residues. Trimming removed 7 bases at V and 0 bases at J, with 13 bases between. The CDR3 DNA reads TGTGCCAGCAATAGGGACTCCATAGCCAAAAACATTCAGTACTTC. It encodes CASNRDSIAKNIQYF.

The V and J genes are TRBV6-1 and TRBJ2-1; 11 nucleotides align to TRBD2. V lost 4 bases to trimming and J lost 6 bases; unmatched junction nucleotides: 5. This CDR3 is built from 15 residues. Germline V CDR1 and CDR2: MNHNS, SASEGT. CDR3 sequence: CASSGQLAGVNEQFF. The CDR3 nucleotides read TGTGCCAGCAGTGGACAACTAGCGGGAGTCAATGAGCAGTTCTTC.

This chain joins TRBV30 and TRBJ1-1; TRBD1 aligns across 8 bases. Germline V gene data show CDR1 as GTSNPN and CDR2 as SVGIG (reference sequence). The CDR3 sequence is 14 residues long. With V trimmed by 2 bases and J by 4 bases, 6 bases remained unmatched. In DNA form, the CDR3 reads TGTGCCTGGAGTCCGGACAGGGAAAGCACTGAAGCTTTCTTT. This encodes CAWSPDRESTEAFF.

The chain employs TRBV29-1 and TRBJ2-4; TRBD1 might be the D (5 bases). The CDR3 contains 15 residues. The V end was cut by 1 base, the J end by 1 base, with 11 bases between. CDR1 is SQVTM and CDR2 is ANQGSEA in the germline V gene. The CDR3 sequence: CSVEVIGDAKNIQYF. DNA for the CDR3: TGCAGCGTTGAAGTCATAGGGGATGCCAAAAACATTCAGTACTTC.

V usage is TRBV7-2 and J usage is TRBJ2-5; 7 positions agree with TRBD2. From germline, CDR1 is SGHTA and CDR2 FQGNSA. The CDR3 totals 16 residues. J gave up 5 bases and V 2 bases, and 11 bases lay outside the gene matches. The CDR3 spells CASSLWAGVVGETQYF. The CDR3 nucleotides are TGTGCCAGCAGCTTATGGGCGGGGGTAGTTGGGGAGACCCAGTACTTC. Drawing the rest from reference TRBV7-2 and TRBJ2-5, the complete variable domain is GAGVSQSPSNKVTEKGKDVELRCDPISGHTALYWYRQSLGQGLEFLIYFQGNSAPDKSGLPSDRFSAERTGGSVSTLTIQRTQQEDSAVYLCASSLWAGVVGETQYFGPGTRLLVL.

This clone came up a few times. The V and J genes are TRBV9 and TRBJ2-6; 8 bases map to TRBD1. Germline V gene sequence: CDR1 SGDLS, CDR2 YYNGEE. The CDR3 extends over 18 amino acids. The V and J ends lost 3 bases and 0 bases, in that order; junction bases with no gene match: 8. CDR3 sequence reads: CASSARQGKSSGANVLTF. The CDR3 nucleotides read TGTGCCAGCAGCGCCCGACAGGGGAAGAGCTCTGGGGCCAACGTCCTGACTTTC.

This clone was seen a few times. The chain links TRBV11-2 to TRBJ2-7; D is unclear. The CDR3 contains 13 residues. CDR1 is SGHAT and CDR2 is FQNNGV in the germline V gene. Trimming removed 2 bases at V and 5 bases at J, with 10 bases between. CDR3 sequence reads: CASSLLAAHEQYF. The CDR3 region has the DNA TGTGCCAGCAGCTTATTGGCCGCTCACGAGCAGTACTTC.

This clone turned up a few times. This same CDR3 is encoded by further DNA sequences in the sample. V is TRBV5-1 and J is TRBJ2-1, with 8 bases lining up with TRBD2. Trimming removed 1 base from V and 1 base from J; junction bases left unmatched: 1. Germline CDR1 reads SGHRS; CDR2 reads YFSETQ. This CDR3 region has 15 residues. This CDR3 is CASSLTSGSYNEQFF. For the CDR3, the DNA is TGCGCCAGCAGCTTGACTAGCGGTTCCTACAATGAGCAGTTCTTC.

Here the CDR3 DNA reads TGTGCCAGCAGCTGGGGACAGACGAACACTGAAGCTTTCTTT. Amino acid sequence: CASSWGQTNTEAFF. The J gene is TRBJ1-1, the V gene TRBV5-4; 7 bases are shared with TRBD1. The germline V gene has CDR1 SGHNT and CDR2 YYREEE (reference sequence). This CDR3 spans 14 amino acids. V trimming: 3 bases; J trimming: 1 base; junction bases outside the gene matches: 3.

The chain recombines TRBV19 with TRBJ1-2; possible D gene TRBD1, 5 bases. The CDR3 is 12 residues long. Trimming cost V 6 bases and J 3 bases, with 8 bases left between them. The germline CDR1 and CDR2 sequences are LNHDA and SQIVND (reference sequence). CDR3: CASRWGDYGYTF. CDR3 sequence (DNA): TGTGCCAGTAGATGGGGGGACTATGGCTACACCTTC.

This clone was observed a few times. CDR3 bases: TGTGCCTGGCGGGAGTCTGGAGCGAACACTGAAGCTTTCTTT. This encodes CAWRESGANTEAFF. This chain joins TRBV30 and TRBJ1-1; D not resolved. V was pared by 5 bases and J by 1 base, with 14 bases between. Germline V gene sequence: CDR1 GTSNPN, CDR2 SVGIG (reference sequence). The CDR3 totals 14 residues.

This clone has a handful of counts. The chain links TRBV13 to TRBJ1-1; D not certain. This CDR3 comprises 17 residues. The ends were cut back, 5 bases at V and 1 base at J, with 20 bases in the middle. The V gene's germline CDR1 is PRHDT and CDR2 FYEKMQ (reference sequence). The CDR3 DNA sequence: TGTGCCAGCAGCCCCCCGGGTGCGGGAATCCGGAACACTGAAGCTTTCTTT. Its protein product is CASSPPGAGIRNTEAFF.

The CDR3 bases are TGTGCCAGCAGTTACTCGAGGGAGAACACTGAAGCTTTCTTT. Protein: CASSYSRENTEAFF. This chain uses TRBV6-6 with TRBJ1-1, with no clear D. There are 14 residues in the CDR3. Trimming shortened V by 0 bases and J by 1 base, and 6 bases separated the two germline ends. Germline loops: CDR1 MNHNY, CDR2 SVGAGI (reference sequence).

The chain combines TRBV7-6 with TRBJ2-4; 7 nucleotides agree with TRBD2. V gave up 1 base and J gave up 6 bases; unmatched junction bases: 9. The CDR3 is made up of 16 amino acids. Germline assignment: CDR1 SGHVS and CDR2 FNYEAQ. CDR3 DNA: TGTGCCAGCAGCTTAGGTTCGGCTAGCGGTGGAAACATTCAGTACTTC. It is translated as CASSLGSASGGNIQYF.

This clone occurred a few times. The genes are TRBV6-5 and TRBJ1-2; D perhaps matches TRBD1 (5 bases). The ends were cut back, 8 bases at V and 4 bases at J, with 17 bases in the middle. Germline V gives CDR1 MNHEY, CDR2 SVGAGI. This CDR3 contains 14 residues. The DNA of the CDR3 is TGTGCCAGCTATCGCGGGGCCACAGCCTATGGCTACACCTTC. Amino acids: CASYRGATAYGYTF.

This clone occurred a few times. The V call is TRBV19, the J call TRBJ2-7, with D perhaps matching TRBD1 (5 bases). Germline-derived CDR1 and CDR2 are LNHDA and SQIVND (reference sequence). The CDR3 totals 15 residues. Trimming left V 0 bases short and J 0 bases short, with 9 bases between. CDR3: CASSIDRDPSYEQYF. CDR3 nucleotide sequence: TGTGCCAGTAGTATAGACAGGGATCCCTCCTACGAGCAGTACTTC.

V gene TRBV28 combines with J gene TRBJ2-3; 8 bases align to TRBD2. The germline V gene encodes CDR1 MDHEN and CDR2 SYDVKM. This CDR3 is built from 15 residues. With 0 bases clipped from V and 11 bases from J, the junction kept 10 bases outside the gene matches. DNA for the CDR3: TGTGCCAGCAGTTTATGGGCGAGTAGCGGGATTGTGCAGTATTTT. Translating gives CASSLWASSGIVQYF.

This chain links TRBV28 with TRBJ1-1, with 12 bases aligning to TRBD1. CDR1 and CDR2 from the germline V gene are MDHEN and SYDVKM. The junction had 8 bases not matched to a gene; V was cut back by 4 bases and J by 2 bases. CDR3 length: 17 amino acids. This chain's CDR3 is CASSWDRGRNGNTEAFF. In nucleotides, the CDR3 is TGTGCCAGCAGTTGGGACAGGGGGCGCAATGGAAACACTGAAGCTTTCTTT.

The gene calls are TRBV12-5 and TRBJ1-5, with D unresolved. The V gene's germline CDR1 is LGHNT and CDR2 FRNRAP. The CDR3 spans 10 residues. DNA of the CDR3: TGTGGTGTGGCGGCGCAGCCCCAGCATTTT. As protein: CGVAAQPQHF.

V gene TRBV13 combines with J gene TRBJ2-7; 14 nucleotides line up with TRBD2. Germline V lookup: CDR1 PRHDT, CDR2 FYEKMQ (reference sequence). The CDR3 has 18 amino acids. J gave up 0 bases and V 5 bases, and 9 bases lay outside the gene matches. Here the CDR3 DNA reads TGTGCCAGCAGCATAGAGGGACTAGCGGGGGCGAGCTCCTACGAGCAGTACTTC. Residues: CASSIEGLAGASSYEQYF.

Comment on this clone: The same CDR3 arises from other DNA sequences in this sample as well. The chain links TRBV5-4 to TRBJ2-1; TRBD2 matches 9 bases. V was clipped by 4 bases and J by 4 bases; unmatched bases: 6. The germline gives CDR1 SGHNT, CDR2 YYREEE (reference sequence). This CDR3 contains 15 residues. In DNA form, the CDR3 reads TGTGCCAGCAGCCCGACTAGCGGAACTTACAATGAGCAGTTCTTC. Its translation: CASSPTSGTYNEQFF.

This sequence joins TRBV2 and TRBJ2-5; a possible D gene is TRBD1 (6 bases). CDR1 is SNHLY and CDR2 is FYNNEI in the germline V gene. Trimming removed 7 bases at V and 0 bases at J, with 15 bases between. The CDR3 length is 15 residues. The CDR3 DNA reads as TGTGCCAGCAAATACGACCAGGGGTACCAAGAGACCCAGTACTTC. Protein sequence: CASKYDQGYQETQYF.

This clone appeared a few times. This CDR3 is also generated by other DNA sequences in the sample. CDR3 region: CAWSRGSNQPQHF. The CDR3 coding sequence is TGTGCCTGGAGTCGGGGTAGCAATCAGCCCCAGCATTTT. The chain carries TRBV30 and TRBJ1-5; no definite D call. Germline-derived CDR1 and CDR2 are GTSNPN and SVGIG (reference sequence). The CDR3 runs 13 residues. V lost 2 bases and J 0 bases, leaving 5 bases between the germline ends. Full variable domain (rest looked up from reference TRBV30 and TRBJ1-5): SQTIHQWPATLVQPVGSPLSLECTVEGTSNPNLYWYRQAAGRGLQLLFYSVGIGQISSEVPQNLSASRPQDRQFILSSKKLLLSDSGFYLCAWSRGSNQPQHFGDGTRLSIL.

This clone was counted between two and nine times. The V gene is TRBV4-1, the J gene TRBJ1-5, with 7 positions matching TRBD1. The CDR3 is 15 amino acids. V dropped 5 bases and J dropped 7; count of bases not matched to a gene: 11. Germline V lookup: CDR1 MGHRA, CDR2 YSYEKL. CDR3 protein: CASSVMEGARQPQHF. DNA of the CDR3: TGCGCCAGCAGCGTAATGGAGGGGGCAAGGCAGCCCCAGCATTTT.

In its sample, this clone was seen a few times. The V and J genes are TRBV28 and TRBJ2-5; perhaps TRBD2 as D (6 bases). CDR1 is MDHEN and CDR2 is SYDVKM in the germline V gene. V was pared by 8 bases and J by 5 bases, with 18 bases between. This CDR3 is built from 14 residues. Written as DNA, the CDR3 is TGTGCCAGCGGGAGCGGAGGGGATGCCGAGACCCAGTACTTC. This translates into CASGSGGDAETQYF.

The chain employs TRBV7-3 and TRBJ1-3, with D unclear. The V and J ends lost 1 base and 4 bases respectively, with 11 bases between them. Germline CDR1 reads SGHTA; CDR2 reads FQGTGA. The CDR3 loop spans 15 amino acids. Here the CDR3 reads CASSLNPGIGNTIYF. The CDR3 nucleotides are TGTGCCAGCAGCTTAAATCCGGGGATCGGAAACACCATATATTTT.

The chain couples TRBV7-3 to TRBJ2-3, with 7 positions matching TRBD2. Per the germline V gene, CDR1 is SGHTA and CDR2 is FQGTGA. This CDR3 spans 16 amino acids. Unmatched junction bases numbered 9, after V lost 4 bases and J lost 2 bases. CDR3 DNA sequence: TGTGCCAGCAGCTCCCAGAGCGGGACTTACACAGATACGCAGTATTTT. This gives the protein CASSSQSGTYTDTQYF.